These T cell receptor beta chains were read from a single sample in a study of cytomegalovirus exposure and HLA in healthy donors. Repertoires were generated with immunoSEQ multiplex PCR, while TCRdb's copy carries only in-frame clones and drops some. The sample shows 70,000 to 80,000 clones, around 80% of them seen only once. The sample taken for sequencing was PBMCs. These receptors were obtained from a man aged 18 to 35 in good health and CMV-seronegative. Both conserved end residues are part of each CDR3. The D gene is left open where the match is weak. Size values are once, few and many counts, or a class for expanded clones, and some rows have none.

size	D	V	J	CDR3	DNA
-	-	TRBV19	TRBJ2-1	CASSMQDSYNEQFF	TGTGCCAGTAGTATGCAGGATTCCTACAATGAGCAGTTCTTC
-	TRBD2	TRBV7-9	TRBJ2-2	CASSWTSGRAGELFF	TGTGCCAGCAGCTGGACTAGCGGGAGGGCGGGGGAGCTGTTTTTT
-	-	TRBV7-3	TRBJ2-1	CASSLTYREQFF	TGTGCCAGCAGCTTAACATATCGGGAGCAGTTCTTC
-	-	TRBV15	TRBJ2-7	CATSRDRQSYEQYF	TGTGCCACCAGCAGAGATCGACAGTCCTACGAGCAGTACTTC
-	-	TRBV29-1	TRBJ1-5	CSVLVEGGNQPQHF	TGCAGCGTTCTCGTAGAGGGAGGCAATCAGCCCCAGCATTTT
-	TRBD2	TRBV19	TRBJ2-3	CASGSGGAFDTQYF	TGTGCCAGTGGTAGCGGGGGGGCCTTCGATACGCAGTATTTT
-	-	TRBV5-1	TRBJ2-2	CASSLESLSTGELFF	TGCGCCAGCAGCTTGGAATCACTCTCCACCGGGGAGCTGTTTTTT
once	-	TRBV7-3	TRBJ2-2	CASSSGSRTGELFF	TGTGCCAGCAGCTCCGGGAGTAGGACCGGGGAGCTGTTTTTT
-	TRBD2	TRBV7-2	TRBJ2-7	CASSLLTSGGLTSYEQYF	TGTGCCAGCAGCTTATTGACTAGCGGGGGATTGACCTCCTACGAGCAGTACTTC
-	TRBD2	TRBV30	TRBJ2-7	CAWSPNLAGGHEQYF	TGTGCCTGGAGCCCTAATCTAGCGGGGGGGCACGAGCAGTACTTC
-	-	TRBV29-1	TRBJ1-3	CSVGGGTGNTIYF	TGCAGCGTTGGCGGAGGGACTGGAAACACCATATATTTT
-	TRBD1	TRBV11-1	TRBJ1-6	CASRRGGGSYNSPLHF	TGTGCCAGCCGCAGAGGGGGCGGATCCTATAATTCACCCCTCCACTTT
few	TRBD2	TRBV14	TRBJ2-1	CASSRGRGYYNEQFF	TGTGCCAGCAGTCGCGGGCGGGGGTACTACAATGAGCAGTTCTTC
few	-	TRBV5-6	TRBJ2-1	CASSLYNEQFF	TGTGCCAGCAGCCTGTACAATGAGCAGTTCTTC
-	-	TRBV7-9	TRBJ2-1	CASSLLLVSYNEQFF	TGTGCCAGCAGCTTACTACTGGTCTCCTACAATGAGCAGTTCTTC
-	-	TRBV15	TRBJ1-5	CATSSRQLEPQHF	TGTGCCACCAGCAGCAGACAGCTAGAGCCCCAGCATTTT
-	TRBD1	TRBV30	TRBJ2-3	CAWSVPQGESTDTQYF	TGTGCCTGGAGTGTACCACAGGGGGAGAGCACAGATACGCAGTATTTT
-	TRBD1	TRBV19	TRBJ2-1	CASRNPLRTGSYNEQFF	TGTGCCAGTAGAAACCCACTCCGGACAGGTTCCTACAATGAGCAGTTCTTC
once	TRBD1	TRBV7-8	TRBJ1-6	CASSPSNRGWNSPLHF	TGTGCCAGCAGCCCGTCTAACAGGGGATGGAATTCACCCCTCCACTTT
-	-	TRBV12-2	TRBJ2-7	CASRFTPGQGALYEQYF	TGTGCAAGTCGCTTCACACCCGGACAGGGGGCTTTGTACGAGCAGTACTTC
-	TRBD2	TRBV6-6	TRBJ2-1	CASSYPRGLGNNEQFF	TGTGCCAGCAGTTACCCGAGGGGACTAGGGAATAATGAGCAGTTCTTC
-	TRBD1	TRBV30	TRBJ2-2	CAWSIGTDTGELFF	TGTGCCTGGAGTATCGGGACAGACACCGGGGAGCTGTTTTTT
once	TRBD1	TRBV7-2	TRBJ1-2	CASSLALISIQGVGYTF	TGTGCCAGCAGCTTAGCGCTAATATCTATTCAGGGGGTAGGCTACACCTTC
few	-	TRBV6-5	TRBJ1-2	CASSYGGGNYGYTF	TGTGCCAGCAGTTACGGGGGGGGCAACTATGGCTACACCTTC
-	TRBD1	TRBV28	TRBJ2-7	CASSFSLTGGETYEQYF	TGTGCCAGCAGTTTCTCCCTGACAGGGGGCGAAACCTACGAGCAGTACTTC
-	-	TRBV6-5	TRBJ2-7	CASRVSGLLSYEQYF	TGTGCCAGCAGAGTGTCCGGGTTACTCTCCTACGAGCAGTACTTC
-	-	TRBV5-7	TRBJ1-5	CASSLGRFINQPQHF	TGTGCCAGCAGCTTGGGGAGGTTTATCAATCAGCCCCAGCATTTT
-	TRBD1	TRBV19	TRBJ1-1	CASSMGTANTEAFF	TGTGCCAGTAGTATGGGGACAGCGAACACTGAAGCTTTCTTT